This T cell receptor (beta chain) was profiled in a study of regulatory T cells in long-lasting Graves disease. This clonotype was seen ten or more times. According to the study, TCR beta libraries were built with iRepertoire HTBI primers and CDR3-region Arm-PCR. MiXCR, run by TCRdb on the multiplex PCR reads, gives a single entry per CDR3 protein. The repertoire holds about 290,000 distinct CDR3 sequences, 20% to 25% seen once, with about 56% in the top ten. The time point denotes: persistent/refractory GD, antithyroid drugs over 5 years with positive TRAb. The authors made the TCR library using RNA they extracted from PBMCs. Germline values: CDR1 MDHEN, CDR2 SYDVKM. Trimming removed 4 bases from V and 2 bases from J; junction bases left unmatched: 18. CDR3 length equals 20 residues.

The rearrangement links TRBV28 to TRBJ2-7, with TRBD2 matching 12 bases. The clonotype originates from a female donor with Graves disease. Sequenced material: peripheral blood mononuclear cells (PBMCs), taken when the disease was refractory, from a patient treated with antithyroid drugs. The DNA of the CDR3 is TGTGCCAGCAGTTACAGGAGACCGGGACTAGCGGGCGGACGGGCCTACGAGCAGTACTTC. Translating it yields CASSYRRPGLAGGRAYEQYF.